The 14 T cell receptor beta chains reported below all come from one sample, sequenced in a study of identical twins (dated by TCRdb to the mid-2010s). The protocol used for the library was 5' RACE. Reads for this sample came from an Illumina HiSeq 2000. In TCRdb, the public reads were trimmed at Q25 with fastp and aligned with MiXCR, with productive beta chains retained. Here each entry gathers all rows of one CDR3 protein and keeps the most common genes and DNA. For this sample there are more than 1.5 million distinct CDR3 sequences; about 32% appear just once. Clones ranked in the top ten supply about 0.25% of the sample. Sample: cord blood. These receptors were taken from a newborn girl in good health.

The V and J genes are TRBV10-1 and TRBJ1-2; no clear D gene. This CDR3 region has 14 residues. V gave up 7 bases and J gave up 0 bases, with 12 bases separating them. The germline V gene encodes CDR1 WNHNN and CDR2 SYGVQD (reference sequence). As DNA, the CDR3 is TGCGCCAGCACGTCGGTGGGAACTAACTATGGCTACACCTTC. It specifies CASTSVGTNYGYTF.

The gene calls are TRBV19 and TRBJ1-4, with D perhaps matching TRBD1 (6 bases). The V gene's germline CDR1 is LNHDA and CDR2 SQIVND (reference sequence). This CDR3 has 13 residues. Trimming shortened V by 3 bases and J by 8 bases, and 10 bases separated the two germline ends. The CDR3 DNA follows: TGTGCCAGTAGTATGCAGGGGAAGGAAAAACTGTTTTTT. This sequence encodes CASSMQGKEKLFF. Using reference TRBV19 and TRBJ1-4 for the parts outside the CDR3, the full variable domain is DGGITQSPKYLFRKEGQNVTLSCEQNLNHDAMYWYRQDPGQGLRLIYYSQIVNDFQKGDIAEGYSVSREKKESFPLTVTSAQKNPTAFYLCASSMQGKEKLFFGSGTQLSVL.

The genes are TRBV6-1 and TRBJ1-5; 8 bases map to TRBD1. From germline, CDR1 is MNHNS and CDR2 SASEGT. Trimming at V came to 1 base and at J to 2 bases, leaving 4 bases not matched to a gene. This CDR3 comprises 16 residues. The CDR3 nucleotides read TGTGCCAGCAGTGAAGAGTGGGGACAGGGCAATCAGCCCCAGCATTTT. It yields the protein CASSEEWGQGNQPQHF.

This clonotype has a handful of counts. CDR3 nucleotide sequence: TGTGCCAGTTCTGTCTCAGGGCGGGGGGCGAACAATGAGCAGTTCTTC. Amino acids: CASSVSGRGANNEQFF. The chain has TRBV25-1 and TRBJ2-1; TRBD2 agrees at 8 bases. The CDR3 consists of 16 residues. CDR1 is MGHDK, CDR2 SYGVNS, per germline. V gave up 9 bases and J gave up 5 bases; unmatched junction bases: 15.

This chain uses TRBV20-1 with TRBJ2-5; D might be TRBD2 (6 bases). CDR1 is DFQATT, CDR2 SNEGSKA, per germline (reference sequence). This CDR3 region has 15 residues. With 6 bases removed from V and 4 bases from J, the gap between germline ends came to 21 bases. The CDR3 protein is CSALNRLVGVETQYF. Written as DNA, the CDR3 is TGCAGTGCCCTTAACCGACTAGTGGGGGTAGAGACCCAGTACTTC.

The gene calls are TRBV12-3 or TRBV12-4 and TRBJ1-1, with D perhaps matching TRBD1 (5 bases). Deletions cut 5 bases from V and 3 bases from J, with 13 bases between. The CDR3 is 14 residues long. For the CDR3, the DNA is TGTGCCAGCAGTCCGACCTGGGACGACACTGAAGCTTTCTTT. This sequence encodes CASSPTWDDTEAFF.

The CDR3 nucleotides are TGTGCCAGCTCACCACCGAAACCCCAGGGTCGGGTGAACTATGGCTACACCTTC. It is translated as CASSPPKPQGRVNYGYTF. This rearrangement joins TRBV18 to TRBJ1-2; D may be TRBD1 (5 bases). This CDR3 is 18 amino acids long. Per the germline V gene, CDR1 is KGHSH and CDR2 is LQKENI. With 0 bases removed from V and 2 bases from J, the gap between germline ends came to 19 bases. Filled out from reference TRBV18 and TRBJ1-2, the complete variable domain reads NAGVMQNPRHLVRRRGQEARLRCSPMKGHSHVYWYRQLPEEGLKFMVYLQKENIIDESGMPKERFSAEFPKEGPSILRIQQVVRGDSAAYFCASSPPKPQGRVNYGYTFGSGTRLTVV.

The genes are TRBV28 and TRBJ1-4; D unclear. Germline CDR1 is MDHEN and CDR2 is SYDVKM. The CDR3 has 16 amino acids. Trimming shortened V by 2 bases and J by 0 bases, and 10 bases separated the two germline ends. CDR3: CASSLDSGATNEKLFF. In nucleotides, the CDR3 is TGTGCCAGCAGTTTAGACTCCGGTGCAACTAATGAAAAACTGTTTTTT.

The V call is TRBV27, the J call TRBJ1-2; 7 bases fit TRBD1. Germline V gene sequence: CDR1 MNHEY, CDR2 SMNVEV (reference sequence). With 5 bases clipped from V and 5 bases from J, the junction kept 8 bases outside the gene matches. This CDR3 is built from 14 residues. The CDR3 DNA reads TGTGCCAGCAGTGTTACAGGGGATGGGTATGGCTACACCTTC. This encodes CASSVTGDGYGYTF.

This clonotype was observed a handful of times. The gene calls are TRBV12-3 or TRBV12-4 and TRBJ2-7, with D possibly matching TRBD2 (5 bases). Trimming removed 8 bases at V and 6 bases at J, with 11 bases between. CDR3 length: 11 residues. The CDR3 DNA sequence: TGTGCCAGCGGGAGTGGGGTCGAGCAGTACTTC. It specifies CASGSGVEQYF.

The table lists this clonotype with many counts. The chain links TRBV6-1 to TRBJ1-2, with 7 bases fitting TRBD1. The trim removed 6 bases at V and 8 bases at J, leaving 24 bases unmatched. The CDR3 totals 18 residues. Per the germline V gene, CDR1 is MNHNS and CDR2 is SASEGT. This CDR3 reads CASRFRIPRKRQGNGYTF. The CDR3 DNA sequence: TGTGCCAGCAGGTTCCGGATACCCAGAAAACGACAGGGTAACGGCTACACCTTC.

This clonotype occurred a few times. CDR3 in DNA: TGTGCCAGCAGCTTAGCTGTAGCCCCAGGGTTGGTTCACACCTTC. Its protein product is CASSLAVAPGLVHTF. The gene calls are TRBV7-2 and TRBJ1-2, with TRBD1 as a possible D gene (5 bases). This CDR3 contains 15 residues. V dropped 0 bases and J dropped 12 bases, with 20 bases sitting between them. Germline CDR1 and CDR2: SGHTA and FQGNSA. Looking up the rest from reference TRBV7-2 and TRBJ1-2 gives the full variable domain: GAGVSQSPSNKVTEKGKDVELRCDPISGHTALYWYRQSLGQGLEFLIYFQGNSAPDKSGLPSDRFSAERTGGSVSTLTIQRTQQEDSAVYLCASSLAVAPGLVHTFGSGTRLTVV.

At least ten counts were recorded for this clonotype. At one end, the junction sequence differs from germline, possibly due to a read error. The genes are TRBV5-1 and TRBJ2-2; no clear D gene. CDR3 length: 13 residues. The germline V gene has CDR1 SGHRS and CDR2 YFSETQ. The chain's CDR3 is CASSLLNTGELFF. The CDR3, as DNA: TGTGCCAGCAGTTTATTGAACACCGGGGAGCTGTTTTTT.

Many counts were recorded for this clonotype. This chain links TRBV29-1 with TRBJ2-3, with 7 nucleotides matching TRBD2. The length of the CDR3 is 12 residues. Germline loops: CDR1 SQVTM, CDR2 ANQGSEA. With 1 base clipped from V and 5 bases from J, the junction kept 0 bases outside the gene matches. The CDR3 nucleotides read TGCAGCGTTGAAGTAGCGGGAGATACGCAGTATTTT. It translates to CSVEVAGDTQYF.